Each of the 8 T cell receptor beta chains below was sequenced from the same sample in a study of OX40 agonist ivuxolimab in advanced cancers. Clones were sequenced by immunoSEQ multiplex PCR, and TCRdb holds only the in-frame ones, with some missing. Altogether roughly 14,000 clones are present, 80% being singletons, with the ten largest covering 14%. The sequencing used CD4+ or CD8+ T cells sorted from blood, collected in a trial of the OX40 agonist ivuxolimab. These receptors all come from an adult with an advanced solid tumor such as melanoma, head and neck, liver or kidney cancer.

The chain carries TRBV27 and TRBJ1-1; TRBD1 aligns across 8 bases. V shed 5 bases, J shed 0 bases, and the junction held 8 bases outside the gene matches. The CDR3 spans 16 residues. Germline V gene data show CDR1 as MNHEY and CDR2 as SMNVEV (reference sequence). CDR3 amino acids: CASSPQGDLMNTEAFF. In DNA, the CDR3 is TGTGCCAGCAGTCCACAGGGGGACCTTATGAACACTGAAGCTTTCTTT.

The V gene is TRBV4-1, the J gene TRBJ2-2; D is ambiguous. The germline V gene has CDR1 MGHRA and CDR2 YSYEKL. The CDR3 consists of 11 residues. With 5 bases removed from V and 7 bases from J, the gap between germline ends came to 5 bases. This CDR3 reads CASSRYGELFF. The CDR3 nucleotides are TGCGCCAGCAGCAGGTACGGGGAGCTGTTTTTT.

The chain couples TRBV27 to TRBJ2-7; tentative D call: TRBD2 (6 bases). Per the germline V gene, CDR1 is MNHEY and CDR2 is SMNVEV (reference sequence). V was trimmed by 7 bases and J by 1 base, leaving 8 bases between them. The CDR3 is made up of 12 amino acids. The CDR3 region has the DNA TGTGCCAGCACTAGCGCTTCCTACGAGCAGTACTTC. It specifies CASTSASYEQYF.

The rearrangement joins TRBV7-9 to TRBJ2-7, with 9 bases fitting TRBD1. Looked up from germline, CDR1 is SEHNR and CDR2 is FQNEAQ (reference sequence). Losses at the gene ends were 5 bases for V and 0 bases for J; bases not matched to a gene: 11. The CDR3 is made up of 17 amino acids. The CDR3 reads CASSQYLRDRDSYEQYF. The CDR3 nucleotides are TGTGCCAGCAGCCAGTACCTCCGGGACAGGGACTCCTACGAGCAGTACTTC.

The V and J genes are TRBV11-2 and TRBJ2-7, with TRBD1 matching 7 bases. After removal of 0 bases from V and 2 bases from J, the junction contained 7 bases not matched to a gene. The CDR3 is 16 amino acids. CDR1 and CDR2 (germline): SGHAT, FQNNGV. This CDR3 is CASSLDRGQGAYEQYF. The CDR3 DNA follows: TGTGCCAGCAGCTTAGATCGTGGGCAGGGGGCCTACGAGCAGTACTTC.

On this clone: A clone one base away is much larger, so this may be a read error. This sequence joins TRBV11-2 and TRBJ1-4, with no clear D. Per germline, CDR1 SGHAT and CDR2 FQNNGV. Between the trimmed V and J ends, which lost 5 bases and 7 bases, there was a span of 8 bases. The CDR3 runs 12 residues. The CDR3 DNA is TGTGCCAGCAGCCCCCTGGGTGAAAAACTGTTTTTT. This codes for CASSPLGEKLFF.

V gene TRBV6-4 combines with J gene TRBJ2-2; 8 nucleotides match TRBD2. Germline CDR1 and CDR2: MRHNA and SNTAGT. The CDR3 is made up of 18 amino acids. Trimming removed 2 bases from V and 3 bases from J; junction bases left unmatched: 11. DNA of the CDR3: TGTGCCAGCAGTGACAGGGAGGATAGCGGGGAGCACACCGGGGAGCTGTTTTTT. This gives the protein CASSDREDSGEHTGELFF.

This sequence joins TRBV9 and TRBJ2-3; 7 nucleotides agree with TRBD2. Germline V gene lookup returns CDR1 SGDLS and CDR2 YYNGEE. CDR3 length: 15 residues. The V and J ends lost 3 bases and 0 bases, in that order; junction bases with no gene match: 4. The CDR3 reads CASSDGGSSTDTQYF. The DNA of the CDR3 is TGTGCCAGCAGCGACGGGGGGTCTAGCACAGATACGCAGTATTTT.